This TCR beta chain emerged from a study of shared clonotypes between healthy human individuals. Selected positively for CCR7 and CD45RO-negative, naive CD8 cells excluded terminally differentiated effector memory CD45RA+ cells. This CDR3 is built from 15 residues. Germline values: CDR1 MGHRA, CDR2 YSYEKL. V dropped 1 base and J dropped 1 base, with 11 bases sitting between them. The assay ran at deep level. Sequencing was performed with immunoSEQ multiplex PCR; in TCRdb, only in-frame clones are kept and a portion is missing. The sample gives roughly 2 million clones, 85% to 95% of which show up once; about 1.1% is in the top ten. Notes on the study in general: Sequencing depth was a factor that was expected to affect clonotype sharing among donors. Represented genetic and exposure-history diversity was restricted by having few donors.

Concerning this clone: Its specificity is unknown.

This chain links TRBV4-1 with TRBJ2-7; the D gene is possibly TRBD2 (6 bases). Source material: naive CD8+ T cells sorted from blood. The receptor was derived from a man aged 18 to 29 in good health. CDR3: CASSQGAGPSYEQYF. CDR3 nucleotides: TGCGCCAGCAGCCAAGGGGCGGGGCCGTCCTACGAGCAGTACTTC.